This TCR beta chain was recovered during a study of regulatory T cells in long-lasting Graves disease (dated by TCRdb to 2020 to 2022). In the study overall: Antithyroid drugs had been taken for less than 3 months by newly diagnosed Graves' disease patients. Persistent Graves' disease patients were compared with newly diagnosed Graves' disease patients by peripheral blood TCR sequencing and RNA sequencing. The study was registered as a clinical trial and conducted in China. A total of roughly 33 samples were covered by TCR sequencing, comprising some 13 persistent and roughly 20 newly diagnosed Graves' disease patients.

This clonotype appeared a few times. Its antigen remains undetermined. The input lacks base qualities; no much larger clone sits a single base away. Receptor amplification or capture employed multiplex PCR. The reads were generated on an Illumina HiSeq 4000. iRepertoire HTBI primers and Arm-PCR amplification of CDR3 regions were used to construct TCR beta libraries. PCR products were gel purified before sequencing. The study's processing was this. Across samples, 60 to 75 TRBV and roughly 15 TRBJ segments were identified and used for gene usage analysis of CDR3 amino acid clonotypes. Filtered high-quality paired reads were merged into contigs using COPE and FqMerger. BLAST was used to align contigs to IMGT TRBV, TRBD and TRBJ reference genes, and CDR3 was defined according to IMGT. Highly expanded clones were defined as clonotypes with a frequency above 0.1%. Shannon entropy was used to measure repertoire diversity, and the Gini coefficient was used to measure V-J evenness. Clonotypes shared by more than one individual were considered public. TCRdb reanalyzed the raw reads on its own, using fastp at Q25 for trimming and MiXCR for clone calling, and kept in-frame beta chains. Rows with a matching CDR3 protein are joined into one entry that keeps the most common DNA and genes. TCRdb's processing, not the authors' own work, is the source of the V and J calls. The sample records under 500,000 distinct CDR3 sequences, less than 20% of which are singletons. The ten largest clones capture about 10% of the sample.

The time point label corresponds to: newly diagnosed GD, antithyroid drugs for less than 3 months. For both TCR sequencing and RNA sequencing, RNA was extracted from PBMCs in TRIzol. The diagnosis of Graves' disease was made according to American Thyroid Association guidelines. Patients were recruited from an endocrinology department in Xi'an, China. Each patient gave 7 to 9.5 milliliters of peripheral blood, collected in an EDTA anticoagulant tube. Ficoll Paque Plus density gradient separation was used to isolate PBMCs, and no additional T cell sorting was done. An Agilent 2100 Bioanalyzer and agarose gel were used to check RNA quality, while a NanoDrop 2000 measured RNA concentration. Study-wide findings and limitations: Lower TCR Shannon entropy and fewer highly expanded clones were observed in persistent Graves' disease patients than in newly diagnosed patients, which suggested clonal expansion. TRBV28, TRBJ1-2 and TRBJ2-5 were preferentially used in persistent disease, while TRBV20-1 and TRBJ2-1 were favored in newly diagnosed disease. As a limitation, the authors acknowledged that the small sample size may reduce accuracy. More public clonotypes were shared among persistent patients (under 3,000) than among newly diagnosed patients (966). Only the TCR beta chain was sequenced and analyzed. Peripheral blood alone was examined, since thyroid tissue, which constituted the primary lesion, could not be accessed.

Reading the germline V gene (reference sequence) gives CDR1 DFQATT and CDR2 SNEGSKA. Relative to germline, V is 4 bases shorter and J is 2 bases shorter, with 21 bases between their ends. There are 16 amino acids in the CDR3, from cysteine to phenylalanine inclusive. Here the CDR3 DNA is all that survives: 48 bases in frame from base 1. Another study also made use of these data, one on T cells in Graves' hyperthyroidism and ophthalmopathy. Reported in the second study: A patient counted as having stable Graves' hyperthyroidism if no progression to ophthalmopathy occurred over 18 months of follow-up. Hyperthyroidism patients were aged 18 to 65 years and newly diagnosed, with disease duration of less than 2 months. Patients with uncontrolled infections, other autoimmune diseases, pregnancy or lactation were excluded. Clinical symptoms, serum thyroxine and TRAb, thyroid ultrasound, and orbital computed tomography formed the basis for the diagnoses. A first-round RT-PCR of the TCR CDR3 used the HTBI primer set with the Qiagen OneStep RT-PCR kit. Most expanded thyroid clonotypes (frequency above 0.001) were also detected in blood, suggesting blood repertoires may reflect thyroid immune responses. Ophthalmopathy was separated from stable hyperthyroidism by a 13 V-J signature model, with around 88% sensitivity and roughly 81% specificity obtained in cross-validation and 80%/75% obtained in testing. In validation, progression to ophthalmopathy was predicted by the model with roughly 69% sensitivity and 72.22% specificity, a median of approximately 6.5 months before onset. To identify TCR V-J signatures that set the groups apart, the researchers used a discovery cohort of 100 patients, made up of 43 with Graves' ophthalmopathy and 57 with stable Graves' hyperthyroidism. Prospective prediction of ophthalmopathy was tested in an independent validation cohort of under 20 hyperthyroidism patients and 15 to 17 patients who later progressed to ophthalmopathy. For training and testing, the roughly 100 patients in the discovery cohort were randomly divided in a 7:3 ratio. The study also compared thyroid tissue and blood T-cell repertoires from roughly six Graves' hyperthyroidism patients. After sampling, hyperthyroidism patients received methimazole starting at 30 mg daily, and ophthalmopathy patients received high-dose intravenous methylprednisolone. Libraries were constructed in a second round of multiplex PCR, after which size selection and purification were performed. The libraries were sequenced on an Illumina HiSeq2000 using paired-end 100 bp reads. SOAPnuke was used to process the raw data, removing reads that contained adapters or uncalled bases, had a mean Phred below 15, or lacked an exact match to the constant primer or identifier. COPE v1.2.5 was used to merge high-quality paired reads, and clonotypes were defined as unique nucleotide sequences. Clonotypes were aligned to IMGT TRBV, TRBD and TRBJ reference segments using MiTCR v1.1. The analysis included only V-J combinations with a frequency above 0.0001, which together covered around 99% of the repertoires. A TCS score was defined as the ratio between F50 (clonal expansion) and ExV (chaos), using BLOSUM62-based TCRdist between CDR3 peptides within each V-J. Welch's t-statistics and random forest reduced around 520 V-J features to some 14, which were used in a naive Bayes classifier (R e1071). No statistical method was used to fix the sample size in advance, and group allocation was not hidden from the investigators. The paper reports TCR Vbeta CDR3 sequencing of some 140 peripheral blood samples: over 40 ophthalmopathy, fewer than 80 hyperthyroidism and around 17 progressor patients.

Here the sequenced sample was peripheral blood mononuclear cells (PBMCs), taken at new diagnosis, from a patient treated with antithyroid drugs. Rearrangement joined TRBV20-1 to TRBJ2-7; the D segment could be TRBD2, given 5 matching bases. The receptor was isolated from a woman in her twenties or thirties with Graves disease. Donor details come from another sample of the same person, matched by shared clones. The CDR3 in this case is CSATNIYLAAAYEQYF. The nucleotides are TGCAGTGCTACCAACATATACCTAGCCGCGGCCTACGAGCAGTACTTC.